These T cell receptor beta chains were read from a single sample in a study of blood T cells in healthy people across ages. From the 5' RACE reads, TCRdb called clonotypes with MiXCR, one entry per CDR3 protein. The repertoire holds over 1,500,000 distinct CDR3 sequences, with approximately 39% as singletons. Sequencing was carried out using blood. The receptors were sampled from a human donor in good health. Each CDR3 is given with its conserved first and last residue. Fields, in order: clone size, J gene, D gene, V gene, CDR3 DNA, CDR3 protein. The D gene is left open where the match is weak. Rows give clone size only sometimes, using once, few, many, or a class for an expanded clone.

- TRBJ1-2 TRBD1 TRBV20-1 TGCAGTGCTAGCACGGGCGGAGGGGGCGCTCGCCATGGCTACACCTTC CSASTGGGGARHGYTF
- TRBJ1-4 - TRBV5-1 TGCGCCAGCAGCCCAGACTGGGCAACTAATGAAAAACTGTTTTTT CASSPDWATNEKLFF
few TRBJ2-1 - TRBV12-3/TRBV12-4 TGTGCCAGCAGTTTTTTAGGGGGGTCCTACAATGAGCAGTTCTTC CASSFLGGSYNEQFF
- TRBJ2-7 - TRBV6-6 TGTGCCAGCAGTACCCCAGGGGTTGTAGGGTTCGAGCAGTACTTC CASSTPGVVGFEQYF
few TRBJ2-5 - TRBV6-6 TGTGCCAGCAGTTACCCGGAGGCAGGGGGGCAAGAGACCCAGTACTTC CASSYPEAGGQETQYF
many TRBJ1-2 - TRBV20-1 TGCAGTGCTCCCACAGGGCCCTATGGCTACACCTTC CSAPTGPYGYTF
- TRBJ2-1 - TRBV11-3 TGTGCCAGCAGCGCCACGGCTTGGTCCTACAATGAGCAGTTCTTC CASSATAWSYNEQFF
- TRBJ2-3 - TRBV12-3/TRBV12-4 TGTGCCAGCGTGTTTTCAGATACGCAGTATTTT CASVFSDTQYF
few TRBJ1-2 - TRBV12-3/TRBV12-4 TGTGCCAGCAGTTCTGACATCCATGGCTACACCTTC CASSSDIHGYTF
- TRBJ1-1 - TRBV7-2 TGTGCCAGCAGCTTTATCTTAGGGAAAGTAACTGAAGCTTGCTTT CASSFILGKVTEACF